This paragraph reports one TCR beta chain. What it binds is unknown. CDR3 size: 16 residues. V was trimmed by 3 bases and J by 5 bases, leaving 17 bases between them. Germline V gene sequence: CDR1 SGDLS, CDR2 YYNGEE. Adult donors, all healthy and HIV-negative, had no recent acute infections or vaccinations. This entry belongs to a study of shared clonotypes between healthy human individuals. Overall study findings and caveats: With few donors, the genetic and exposure-history diversity represented was limited. Generally, estimated richness proved larger in naive subsets than it did in memory subsets.

Source study methods: Filtering of immunoSEQ junctional sequences could not match full-length read filtering. The assay was immunoSEQ multiplex PCR, and TCRdb's table has in-frame clones only and misses some. The D gene and trimming were derived from the DNA, and the V and J assignments and clone size from that table. The data hold a few million clones, with over 85% observed a single time. The sequence derives from a young man in good health. Some clones in this sample may be carry-over from other donors' samples. Sequencing used naive CD4+ T cells from PBMCs. Noted subset: CD45RA+ positively selected. V is TRBV9 and J is TRBJ2-2; D is ambiguous. CDR3 bases: TGTGCCAGCAGCGCCACCGTGGGAATTATGACCGGGGAGCTGTTTTTT. Amino acid sequence: CASSATVGIMTGELFF. Full variable domain (rest looked up from reference TRBV9 and TRBJ2-2): DSGVTQTPKHLITATGQRVTLRCSPRSGDLSVYWYQQSLDQGLQFLIQYYNGEERAKGNILERFSAQQFPDLHSELNLSSLELGDSALYFCASSATVGIMTGELFFGEGSRLTVL.